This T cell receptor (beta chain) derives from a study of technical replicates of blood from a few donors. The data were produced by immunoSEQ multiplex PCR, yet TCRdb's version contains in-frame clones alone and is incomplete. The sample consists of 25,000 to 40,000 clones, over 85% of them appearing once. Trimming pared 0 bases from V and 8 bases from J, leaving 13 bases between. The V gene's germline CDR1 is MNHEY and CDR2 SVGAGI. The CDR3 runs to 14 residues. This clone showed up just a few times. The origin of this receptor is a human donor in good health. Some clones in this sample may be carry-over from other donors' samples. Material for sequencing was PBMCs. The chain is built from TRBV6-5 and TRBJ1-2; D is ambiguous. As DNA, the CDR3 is TGTGCCAGCAGTTACTCGTTGACCACGGGGGGCTACACCTTC. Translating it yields CASSYSLTTGGYTF.